The 20 T cell receptor beta chains in this list originate from one sample, sequenced in a study of post-analysis software for immune sequencing data. No antigen is known for these receptors. Libraries were made from TCR beta cDNA, and they carried unique molecular identifiers. TCRdb redid the calling of the PCR reads with MiXCR, one entry per CDR3 protein. The sample shows 750,000 to 900,000 distinct CDR3 sequences, just over 45% of them seen only once. Study-wide results and caveats: Controls showed lower frequencies than patients for roughly five TRBV segments, and TRBV5-6, TRBV5-1 and TRBV20-1 were among these.

Specimen: blood. These TCRs come from a girl under 18 with multiple sclerosis.

The chain joins TRBV28 to TRBJ2-1, with TRBD1 identical over 12 bases. Germline CDR1 reads MDHEN; CDR2 reads SYDVKM. J gave up 7 bases and V 2 bases, and 6 bases lay outside the gene matches. The CDR3 spans 16 residues. Here the CDR3 reads CASSLVGQGAENEQFF. As DNA, the CDR3 is TGTGCCAGCAGTTTAGTGGGACAGGGGGCTGAGAATGAGCAGTTCTTC.

This clonotype has only a few counts. V is TRBV15 and J is TRBJ2-1; TRBD2 is a possible D gene (6 bases). V was shortened by 3 bases and J by 10 bases, with 16 bases between the two germline ends. Per the germline V gene, CDR1 is LNHNV and CDR2 is YYDKDF (reference sequence). The CDR3 contains 14 residues. The CDR3: CATSRMAEGGEQFF. CDR3 nucleotides: TGTGCCACCAGCAGGATGGCGGAGGGCGGCGAGCAGTTCTTC.

This clonotype came up a few times. The J gene is TRBJ2-5, the V gene TRBV20-1; a weak D match, TRBD1 (5 bases). V was clipped by 4 bases and J by 5 bases, with 14 bases between them. The CDR3 has 13 amino acids. Germline V gives CDR1 DFQATT, CDR2 SNEGSKA (reference sequence). The CDR3 DNA reads as TGCAGTGCTAAGGCCGTCCCAGGGGAGACCCAGTACTTC. It is translated as CSAKAVPGETQYF.

V and J are TRBV29-1 and TRBJ2-1, with TRBD1 identical over 7 bases. CDR1 and CDR2 from the germline V gene are SQVTM and ANQGSEA. The CDR3 covers 14 residues. CDR3 region: CGAYGQVAYNEQFF. The CDR3, as DNA: TGCGGCGCTTACGGACAGGTGGCCTACAATGAGCAGTTCTTC.

This sequence joins TRBV9 and TRBJ2-1, with 7 bases aligning to TRBD1. CDR1 and CDR2 from the germline V gene are SGDLS and YYNGEE. With 0 bases clipped from V and 0 bases from J, the junction kept 6 bases outside the gene matches. This CDR3 contains 17 residues. The CDR3 here is CASSVDSGQDSYNEQFF. The CDR3 nucleotides are TGTGCCAGCAGCGTAGACAGTGGACAGGACTCCTACAATGAGCAGTTCTTC. The full variable domain, in which reference TRBV9 and TRBJ2-1 provide the parts outside the CDR3, is DSGVTQTPKHLITATGQRVTLRCSPRSGDLSVYWYQQSLDQGLQFLIQYYNGEERAKGNILERFSAQQFPDLHSELNLSSLELGDSALYFCASSVDSGQDSYNEQFFGPGTRLTVL.

This clonotype was observed a handful of times. This rearrangement joins TRBV7-2 to TRBJ1-2, with a tentative D call TRBD1 (5 bases). There are 16 residues in the CDR3. V was cut by 5 bases and J by 8 bases, with 24 bases left in between. Germline-derived CDR1 and CDR2 are SGHTA and FQGNSA. The DNA for the CDR3 is TGTGCCAGCAGCAAGCCGGGACGGGAGGTTGCGATCGGCTACACCTTC. Its protein product is CASSKPGREVAIGYTF.

DNA of the CDR3: TGTGCCAGCAGCTTAGTAGCGGGAGGACCCCCCGGGGAGCTGTTTTTT. It is translated as CASSLVAGGPPGELFF. The chain carries TRBV11-2 and TRBJ2-2, with TRBD2 matching 10 bases. This CDR3 spans 16 amino acids. CDR1 is SGHAT and CDR2 is FQNNGV in the germline V gene. J was trimmed by 6 bases and V by 1 base; bases with no gene match: 5.

The V and J genes are TRBV3-1 and TRBJ2-7, with TRBD1 matching 8 bases. The trim removed 6 bases at V and 4 bases at J, leaving 5 bases unmatched. The CDR3 has 13 residues. CDR1 is LGHDT and CDR2 is YNNKEL in the germline V gene (reference sequence). In nucleotides, the CDR3 is TGTGCCAGCAGTCACGGGACAGGATACGAGCAGTACTTC. Translation: CASSHGTGYEQYF.

In this sample, this clonotype turned up a few times. V usage is TRBV4-3 and J usage is TRBJ2-2; D might be TRBD2 (5 bases). Per germline, CDR1 LGHNA and CDR2 YSLEER. The V and J ends lost 1 base and 2 bases respectively, with 11 bases between them. The CDR3 is 16 amino acids. This CDR3 reads CASSQGEGDNTGELFF. The CDR3 nucleotides are TGCGCCAGCAGCCAAGGAGAGGGTGACAACACCGGGGAGCTGTTTTTT.

V and J are TRBV20-1 and TRBJ2-7; 9 bases agree with TRBD2. In germline, CDR1 is DFQATT, CDR2 SNEGSKA (reference sequence). V was clipped by 1 base and J by 0 bases; unmatched bases: 4. The CDR3 is made up of 15 amino acids. CDR3 protein: CSARGLAAPSYEQYF. Written as DNA, the CDR3 is TGCAGTGCTAGAGGACTAGCGGCCCCCTCCTACGAGCAGTACTTC.

This clonotype was found once. The J gene is TRBJ2-3, the V gene TRBV7-9; D unclear. V shed 9 bases and J shed 0 bases, with 16 bases lying between them. CDR3 length: 15 amino acids. Germline CDR1 reads SEHNR; CDR2 reads FQNEAQ (reference sequence). The CDR3 sequence: CASSFLGRSTDTQYF. The CDR3 coding sequence is TGTGCCAGTTCCTTTTTGGGTCGGAGCACAGATACGCAGTATTTT.

The chain has TRBV6-5 and TRBJ2-5, with D tentatively TRBD2 (5 bases). Germline values: CDR1 MNHEY, CDR2 SVGAGI. The V end lost 2 bases, the J end lost 1 base, and 11 bases lay between the germline ends. The CDR3 sequence is 15 residues long. CDR3 sequence (DNA): TGTGCCAGCAGTTACCAGGCGGGTCTCCAAGAGACCCAGTACTTC. Its protein product is CASSYQAGLQETQYF.

Only a few counts were recorded for this clonotype. The rearrangement uses TRBV9 and TRBJ2-1; 14 positions match TRBD2. There are 16 residues in the CDR3. Germline V lookup: CDR1 SGDLS, CDR2 YYNGEE. J was trimmed by 8 bases and V by 2 bases; bases with no gene match: 6. In DNA, the CDR3 is TGTGCCAGCAGCGTTGGGACTAGCGGGAGAAGTGATGAGCAGTTCTTC. Its protein product is CASSVGTSGRSDEQFF.

This clonotype was picked up a small number of times. The chain combines TRBV3-1 with TRBJ1-2; 7 bases are a match to TRBD1. The V and J ends lost 5 bases and 6 bases, in that order; junction bases with no gene match: 9. This CDR3 contains 14 residues. Germline loops: CDR1 LGHDT, CDR2 YNNKEL (reference sequence). The CDR3 protein is CASSSTGVSHGYTF. The DNA of the CDR3 is TGTGCCAGCAGCTCTACAGGGGTCTCCCATGGCTACACCTTC.

The rearrangement joins TRBV5-1 to TRBJ2-1; TRBD2 is a possible D gene (5 bases). Deletions cut 4 bases from V and 10 bases from J, with 21 bases between. The CDR3 loop spans 15 amino acids. Germline V gene lookup returns CDR1 SGHRS and CDR2 YFSETQ. DNA of the CDR3: TGCGCCAGCAGCCCAGTACTAGATGATGGTCGGGAGCAGTTCTTC. It is translated as CASSPVLDDGREQFF.

This chain connects TRBV20-1 to TRBJ2-3; D not certain. The germline V gene has CDR1 DFQATT and CDR2 SNEGSKA (reference sequence). V was trimmed by 2 bases and J by 5 bases, leaving 14 bases between them. This CDR3 region has 14 residues. DNA for the CDR3: TGCAGTGCTAGAAAGTTGGCAGCTGGAGATACGCAGTATTTT. This sequence encodes CSARKLAAGDTQYF.

Only one count was recorded for this clonotype. This sequence joins TRBV7-9 and TRBJ2-5, with D perhaps matching TRBD1 or TRBD2 (7 bases each). The tail of the sequence fits TRBJ2-7 better, so the J call may be wrong. From germline, CDR1 is SEHNR and CDR2 FQNEAQ (reference sequence). This CDR3 spans 15 amino acids. The CDR3 coding sequence is TGTGCCAGCAGCCCCCAGACAGGGAGGGACTACGAGCAGTACTTC. Translated: CASSPQTGRDYEQYF.

This chain links TRBV20-1 with TRBJ2-5, with no clear D. The J call may be mistaken, given a closer DNA end match to TRBJ2-7. The V gene's germline CDR1 is DFQATT and CDR2 SNEGSKA (reference sequence). The CDR3 consists of 11 residues. Here the CDR3 reads CSARRAAEQYF. In nucleotides, the CDR3 is TGCAGTGCTAGAAGGGCCGCCGAGCAGTACTTC.

The chain links TRBV7-3 to TRBJ1-2; perhaps TRBD1 as D (6 bases). Germline CDR1 SGHTA, CDR2 FQGTGA. The CDR3 runs 15 residues. V lost 3 bases and J lost 10, with 21 bases in between. This CDR3 is CASSLLTGGGGDYTF. The CDR3 DNA reads TGTGCCAGCAGCTTGCTGACAGGTGGGGGGGGGGACTACACCTTC.

The genes are TRBV4-2 and TRBJ1-1; a possible D gene is TRBD1 (5 bases). The CDR3 is 18 residues long. V was pared by 4 bases and J by 1 base, with 22 bases between. CDR1 and CDR2 (germline): LGHNA, YNFKEQ. The CDR3 region is CASSPQPLAGFGNTEAFF. The CDR3 nucleotides are TGTGCCAGCAGCCCCCAACCTCTAGCAGGGTTTGGGAACACTGAAGCTTTCTTT.